This T cell receptor beta chain comes out of a study of cytomegalovirus exposure and HLA in healthy donors. Study-wide results and caveats: Sequencing likely caused a cluster of highly shared sequence variants. Altogether, 164 TCR beta chains were recorded as cytomegalovirus-associated.

As concerns this clone: Its antigen remains unidentified.

Use of 60 Vbeta and 13 Jbeta primers characterized the PCR. Method: immunoSEQ multiplex PCR; TCRdb's copy keeps in-frame clones and lacks some. The sample has 65,000 to 80,000 clones; about 78% are singletons. The CDR3 is made up of 15 amino acids. Germline loops: CDR1 MDHEN, CDR2 SYDVKM. The V and J ends lost 8 bases and 0 bases respectively, with 14 bases between them. Sequences were obtained from PBMCs. This rearrangement joins TRBV28 to TRBJ1-3, with D perhaps matching TRBD1 (5 bases). This clonotype was obtained from a woman aged 40 to 55 in good health and CMV-seropositive. The DNA of the CDR3 is TGTGCCAGCTGGGGGGGTCCCTACTCTGGAAACACCATATATTTT. This codes for CASWGGPYSGNTIYF. The full variable domain, its missing parts supplied by reference TRBV28 and TRBJ1-3, is DVKVTQSSRYLVKRTGEKVFLECVQDMDHENMFWYRQDPGLGLRLIYFSYDVKMKEKGDIPEGYSVSREKKERFSLILESASTNQTSMYLCASWGGPYSGNTIYFGEGSWLTVV.